This T cell receptor beta chain was documented in a study of cytomegalovirus exposure and HLA in healthy donors (dated by TCRdb to between 2016 and 2019). Some background on the complete study: In an earlier analysis of under 600 of the donors, 276 Gb of sequence data and some 100 million unique TCR beta sequences from roughly 180 million T cells were reported. Roughly 300 gigabases of sequencing data and approximately 92 million unique TCR sequences made up an early release that covered nearly 650 HLA-typed donors. Of the approximately 370 genotyped donors, 65% to 90% were placed in the genetic ancestry cluster associated with self-reported Caucasian donors. The study aimed to test whether cataloging public T cell receptors could reveal signatures of past pathogen exposure. The T cell repertoires of some 670 subjects were profiled by immunosequencing and related to cytomegalovirus serostatus. Besides the first cohort of hundreds of subjects, a separate validation cohort made up of 120 different subjects was used. High-throughput TCR immunosequencing, statistical association of individual TCRs with disease status, and machine learning were combined to predict cytomegalovirus infection status. To study patterns of TCR occurrence, a later analysis re-analyzed previously published TCR beta repertoires from just over 650 donors and added high-resolution HLA genotyping. Rather than using new phenotypic data, the later analysis identified candidate immune exposures from TCR beta sequences and from how often those sequences occurred across donors. An earlier analysis of around 540 of the donors applied high-throughput TCR beta sequencing to assess whether each TCR beta V gene segment acted as functional or pseudogenic. Donor age, sex, ethnicity and CMV serostatus were collected together with the repertoire data. Genome-wide SNP genotypes for about 60% of the roughly 700 donors were used in a later genetic analysis, which treated that subset as a discovery cohort. Every discovery cohort repertoire had been produced on one sequencing platform. Both class I and class II loci were covered by HLA typing, at four-digit resolution. Typing coverage differed by locus: A, B, C, DRB1 and DQB1 were typed in roughly 620-640 donors, DQA1 in about 550, DPA1 in 600 to 610, and DPB1 in 400 to 480. Roughly five DR-DQ haplotypes were treated as single units for association and clustering because of strong linkage in the cohort. On average, roughly 240,000 unique TCR beta nucleotide sequences were sequenced per donor among 300 to 500 genotyped donors of the cohort, with roughly 18% of those sequences being non-productive. Here is what the overall study found, with its caveats: Presence/absence analyses assumed roughly uniform sequencing depth across donors, an assumption that may not hold. When HLA alleles, especially DR and DQ, strongly co-occurred, TCR associations were difficult to assign to individual alleles. In vitro tests confirmed that a few of the cytomegalovirus-associated TCR beta chains recognize cytomegalovirus antigens. Across donors, most TCR sequences were observed very rarely, whereas some public TCRs were present in many individuals. Linkage disequilibrium might explain the correlated functional status among segregating V segments, but an unknown experimental factor could not be excluded. Immune exposure information for the cohort was limited to CMV serostatus. An earlier analysis of approximately 570 of the donors showed that most TCR beta V segments appeared in productive rearrangements either about 90% or about 30% of the time, which broadly matched IMGT annotations. A later analysis associated approximately 17,000 TCR beta sequences with specific HLA alleles at a false discovery rate of 0.05. The 87-base-pair reads could not distinguish some IMGT-functional V segments, including TRBV6-2 and TRBV6-3, so those segments were excluded. The sequencing pipeline was judged likely to have produced a cluster of highly shared sequence variants as a technical artifact. In a later analysis, the rate of TCR association differed among HLA loci, with DRB1 alleles having the most associated TCRs and HLA-C alleles having the fewest. In a later analysis, HLA-associated TCR beta chains were found to be more clonally expanded and to have lower generation probabilities than equally common non-associated chains. The classifier was reported to diagnose cytomegalovirus status with high specificity and sensitivity in both the original and validation cohorts. The cohort was sequenced for TCR beta chains only, and without alpha or paired-chain data the features that could be detected were limited. A further reported finding was that TCR beta sequences accurately predicted the HLA-A and HLA-B alleles for most subjects in the first cohort. Over 15 rarely observed V segments, including chromosome 9 orphons, were excluded from the earlier analysis of just under 600 of the donors because counts were too low. According to a later analysis, parvovirus B19, influenza, CMV and Epstein-Barr virus appeared linked to several top co-occurrence clusters. The study gave a list of around 170 TCR beta chains associated with cytomegalovirus. Because HLA typing was missing for some donors at each locus, association tests included only the typed subset. Compared with the approximately 710-donor mean, donors in an Asian-associated ancestry cluster had fewer N-insertions in productive TCRs, according to a later genetic analysis. A later analysis found that most CMV-associated TCR beta chains appeared HLA-restricted, with HLA associations seemingly driven largely by CMV exposure. According to the authors, the approach could potentially be generalized to other disease states and immunological phenotypes. A later genetic analysis associated a missense DCLRE1C variant with V-gene and J-gene trimming of TCR beta chains, and an independent cohort replicated the association.

The cohort comprised under 700 healthy bone marrow donors. Cohort members were all nominally healthy when sampled, although unrecorded immune exposures were likely present. The donor was CMV seronegative and was included in the group of under 450 seronegative cohort members. Each donor provided a peripheral blood sample, and peripheral blood mononuclear cells were used for TCR beta sequencing. Genomic DNA extraction from the blood cell samples was performed with the Qiagen DNeasy Blood Extraction Kit. CDR3 length: 14 amino acids, cysteine to phenylalanine. Solely the CDR3 DNA is kept, with 42 bases framed from the first base. CDR1 GTSNPN and CDR2 SVGIG were looked up in the germline V gene (reference sequence). This clone was seen more than once but under ten times. No antigen is known for it. Per-base quality was not reported, and no clone a single base away is much larger than it. To prepare the library, the immunoSEQ multiplex PCR assay was applied. For the multiplex PCR, a mixture combining 60 forward primers for TCR Vbeta segments and 13 reverse primers for TCR Jbeta segments was used. A multiplex PCR assay on genomic DNA amplified the CDR3 region of rearranged TCR beta genes. On the Illumina HiSeq System, the amplified TCR beta libraries were sequenced as 87-base-pair reads. From the authors' description of their analysis: Across the 500 to 850 repertoires, a later analysis counted some 80 million unique TCR beta chains, 9.5 million to 12 million of which were shared by at least two donors. A nearest-neighbor algorithm error-corrected the raw reads and collapsed the reads into unique sequences, merging closely related sequences to remove PCR and sequencing errors. V, D and J gene segments were assigned by aligning CDR3 sequences to IMGT reference sequences. For a sequence to be retained, a match of at least six nucleotides to both a V gene segment and a J gene segment was required. Rearrangements were called productive when the CDR3 lacked stop codons and stayed in frame with V and J; all others were non-productive. Following IMGT convention, CDR3 was defined as the stretch from the second conserved V-encoded cysteine up to the conserved J-encoded phenylalanine. The earlier analysis of about 500 of the donors excluded sequences that lacked an unambiguous match to a single V gene segment. In an earlier analysis of around 590 of the donors, a V segment was called functional when productive rearrangements were above 56.7%, and segregating when the standard deviation between donors exceeded 5%. A statistical classification framework was built for diagnosing cytomegalovirus status from the catalog of TCR beta chain sequences. A later analysis assigned V and J genes by comparing TCR nucleotide sequences with IMGT/GENE-DB human TR gene sequences. In a later analysis, CDR3 sequences and most-parsimonious VDJ recombination scenarios were assigned using the TCRdist pipeline. In a later analysis, each TCR beta chain was defined by its CDR3 amino acid sequence together with its V-gene family, and reads lacking a unique V-gene family were excluded. In a later analysis, approximately 640 highly shared, low-generation-probability nucleotide sequences were removed to address suspected cross-contamination and a sequencing artifact. In a later analysis, a clonal expansion index was calculated for each public chain from normalized within-repertoire ranks of inferred template counts. A later analysis computed generation probabilities with a VDJ recombination model fitted to out-of-frame rearrangements, and checked the results against IGoR. In a later analysis, hypergeometric tests were used to score TCR-TCR, TCR-HLA and TCR-CMV co-occurrence, with a repertoire-size bias correction applied to TCR pairs. To estimate false discovery rates, a later analysis permuted the HLA or CMV assignments 20 times. In a later analysis, co-occurring TCRs were grouped using DBSCAN, and TCRdist sequence similarity was added for clustering within HLA-allele-positive subsets. Repertoires with fewer than 30,000 or more than 120,000 public chains were left out of co-occurrence clustering, as were four to six repertoires with anomalous nucleotide sharing. TCRdb took this table from immuneACCESS and kept in-frame rearrangements with V and J called. Such tables lack part of the clones; where checked against another copy, unresolved V genes explain under half of the gap, and the rest is unexplained. That table gives V, J and clone size, and the DNA gave D and trimming. The sample table contains 130,000 to 150,000 clones; only one count was recorded for roughly 66% of them. The top ten clonotypes cover 1.5% to 2% of the sample.

The TCR sequence derives from a woman between 18 and 30 years old in good health and CMV-seronegative. Material: PBMCs. The chain employs TRBV30 and TRBJ1-1, with TRBD1 perhaps the D gene, on 5 matching bases. The CDR3 reads as follows: CACKPRGMNTEAFF. The bases are TGTGCGTGTAAGCCCCGGGGGATGAACACTGAAGCTTTCTTT.